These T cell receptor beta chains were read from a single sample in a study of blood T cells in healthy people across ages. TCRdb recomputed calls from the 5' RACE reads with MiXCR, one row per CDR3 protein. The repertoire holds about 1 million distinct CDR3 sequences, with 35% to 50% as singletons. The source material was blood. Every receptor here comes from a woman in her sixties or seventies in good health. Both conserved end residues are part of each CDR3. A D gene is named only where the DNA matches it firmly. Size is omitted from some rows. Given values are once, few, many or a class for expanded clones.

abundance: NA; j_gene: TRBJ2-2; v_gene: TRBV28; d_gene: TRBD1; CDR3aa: CASSLLDRRSNTGELFF; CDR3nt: TGTGCCAGCAGTTTATTGGACAGGAGATCGAACACCGGGGAGCTGTTTTTT
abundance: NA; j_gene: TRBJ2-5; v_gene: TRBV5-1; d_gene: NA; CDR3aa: CASSAFFGQETQYF; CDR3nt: TGCGCCAGCAGCGCCTTTTTCGGCCAAGAGACCCAGTACTTC
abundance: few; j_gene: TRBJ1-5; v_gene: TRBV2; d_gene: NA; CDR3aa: CASRWDGFNQPQHF; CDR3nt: TGTGCCAGCAGATGGGACGGCTTCAATCAGCCCCAGCATTTT
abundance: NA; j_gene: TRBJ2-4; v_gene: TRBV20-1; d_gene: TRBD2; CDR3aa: CSARNTAGAGEQYF; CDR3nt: TGCAGTGCTAGAAATACAGCGGGGGCGGGTGAGCAGTACTTC
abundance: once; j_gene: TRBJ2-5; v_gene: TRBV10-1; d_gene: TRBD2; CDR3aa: CASSESLAGSQETQYF; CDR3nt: TGCGCCAGCAGTGAGTCCCTAGCGGGATCCCAGGAGACCCAGTACTTC
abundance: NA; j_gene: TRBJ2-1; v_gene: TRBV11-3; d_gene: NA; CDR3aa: CASSPGSAEQFF; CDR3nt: TGTGCCAGCAGCCCCGGGTCGGCTGAGCAGTTCTTC
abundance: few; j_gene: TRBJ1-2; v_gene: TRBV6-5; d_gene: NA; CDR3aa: CASSYGVGGNYGYTF; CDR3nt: TGTGCCAGCAGCTATGGGGTGGGCGGAAACTATGGCTACACCTTC
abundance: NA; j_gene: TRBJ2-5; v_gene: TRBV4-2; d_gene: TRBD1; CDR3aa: CASSQGQGARQETQYF; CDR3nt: TGTGCCAGCAGCCAAGGACAGGGCGCGAGGCAAGAGACCCAGTACTTC
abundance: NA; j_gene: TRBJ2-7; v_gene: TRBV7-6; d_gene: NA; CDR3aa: CASSLAWRDNYEQYF; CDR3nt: TGTGCCAGCAGCTTAGCTTGGCGGGATAACTACGAGCAGTACTTC
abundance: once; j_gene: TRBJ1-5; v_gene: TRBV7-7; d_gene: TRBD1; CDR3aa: CASSLRDSFIDSNQPQHF; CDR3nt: TGTGCCAGCAGCTTACGGGACAGTTTTATAGATAGCAATCAGCCCCAGCATTTT